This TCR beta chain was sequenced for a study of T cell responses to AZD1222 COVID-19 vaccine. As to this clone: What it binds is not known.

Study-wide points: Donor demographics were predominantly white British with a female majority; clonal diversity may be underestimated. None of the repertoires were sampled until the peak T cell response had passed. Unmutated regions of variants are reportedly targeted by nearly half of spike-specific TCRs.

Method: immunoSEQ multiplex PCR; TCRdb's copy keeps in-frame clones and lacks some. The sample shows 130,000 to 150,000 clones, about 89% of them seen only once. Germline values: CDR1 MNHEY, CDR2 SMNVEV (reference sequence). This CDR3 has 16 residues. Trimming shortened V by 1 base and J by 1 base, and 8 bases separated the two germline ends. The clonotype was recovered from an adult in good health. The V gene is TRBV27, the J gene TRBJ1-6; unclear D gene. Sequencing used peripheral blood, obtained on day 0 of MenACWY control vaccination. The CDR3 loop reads CASSLFGSSYNSPLHF. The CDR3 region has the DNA TGTGCCAGCAGTTTATTCGGCAGTTCCTATAATTCACCCCTCCACTTT.